This TCR beta chain came from a study of blood T cell dynamics during melanoma immunotherapy. Using immunoSEQ multiplex PCR, the repertoire was profiled, and TCRdb retains in-frame clones only, with some absent. In the table there are over 10,000 clones, roughly 94% of which are singletons. Time point in this sample: pre-treatment baseline. Germline values: CDR1 MNHEY, CDR2 SVGAGI. The CDR3 loop spans 15 amino acids. V lost 0 bases to trimming and J lost 5 bases; unmatched junction nucleotides: 2. The sequence was obtained from a human donor with melanoma. The chain joins TRBV6-5 to TRBJ2-2, with 8 positions matching TRBD2. The material was effector memory CD8+ T cells from blood, obtained from a patient treated with checkpoint blockade. The CDR3 reads CASSYSTSETGELFF. DNA of the CDR3: TGTGCCAGCAGTTACTCGACTAGCGAGACCGGGGAGCTGTTTTTT.